Reported below is one T cell receptor (beta chain). Its antigen is as yet unknown. Just one base apart from a much larger clone, this may be a read error. Uncontrolled infection, other autoimmune disease, pregnancy or lactation disqualified patients from enrolment. Using 9.5 to 10 ml of fresh peripheral blood, PBMCs were prepared. The CDR3 loop spans 17 amino acids. CDR1 is MNHEY, CDR2 SMNVEV, per germline (reference sequence). The sample originates from a study of T cells in Graves' hyperthyroidism and ophthalmopathy. Study-wide context: It was at initial diagnosis, before any treatment, that peripheral blood was collected. Findings and caveats of the study: Progression to ophthalmopathy was predicted a median of approximately seven months early.

The TCR beta CDR3 regions underwent amplification using RNA transcripts as the source. HTBI primers drove first-round RT-PCR of the TCR CDR3. Each CDR3 protein is one row after TCRdb ran MiXCR on the multiplex PCR reads. The data hold 210,000 or so distinct CDR3 sequences, with 15% to 20% observed a single time. Sequencing was performed on blood. This rearrangement joins TRBV27 to TRBJ2-1, with 11 bases matching TRBD2. The clonotype originates from a man in his fifties or sixties with Graves' hyperthyroidism. CDR3 sequence: CTSRGSSGRPSYNEQFF. DNA for the CDR3: TGTACCAGCAGGGGCTCTAGCGGGAGGCCCTCCTACAATGAGCAGTTCTTC.